This TCR beta chain was retrieved from a study of CD8 T cells in ankylosing spondylitis. Study-wide points: Disease-linked clones, CD8+, were relatively rare in peripheral blood. Ankylosing spondylitis blood seemed to carry a telltale TCR beta motif made of under ten highly homologous variants.

Quantitative 5'-RACE with molecular barcodes produced the TCR beta libraries. From the 5' RACE reads, TCRdb called clonotypes with MiXCR, one entry per CDR3 protein. Seen here are more than 150,000 distinct CDR3 sequences, roughly 18% observed once, and the top ten hold 4.3%. This clonotype was recorded at least ten times. What it recognizes is unknown. This CDR3 contains 14 residues. Germline loops: CDR1 MDHEN, CDR2 SYDVKM. V was pared by 3 bases and J by 4 bases, with 4 bases of the junction left unmatched. The chain uses TRBV28 and TRBJ2-3; 7 positions agree with TRBD1. This receptor was identified in a male donor between 10 and 30 years old with ankylosing spondylitis or in good health (not recorded which). The sequenced material came from blood, either unsorted or a sorted T cell fraction (not recorded which). The CDR3 reads CASSLTGSPDTQYF. For the CDR3, the DNA is TGTGCCAGCAGTTTGACAGGGTCCCCAGATACGCAGTATTTT.